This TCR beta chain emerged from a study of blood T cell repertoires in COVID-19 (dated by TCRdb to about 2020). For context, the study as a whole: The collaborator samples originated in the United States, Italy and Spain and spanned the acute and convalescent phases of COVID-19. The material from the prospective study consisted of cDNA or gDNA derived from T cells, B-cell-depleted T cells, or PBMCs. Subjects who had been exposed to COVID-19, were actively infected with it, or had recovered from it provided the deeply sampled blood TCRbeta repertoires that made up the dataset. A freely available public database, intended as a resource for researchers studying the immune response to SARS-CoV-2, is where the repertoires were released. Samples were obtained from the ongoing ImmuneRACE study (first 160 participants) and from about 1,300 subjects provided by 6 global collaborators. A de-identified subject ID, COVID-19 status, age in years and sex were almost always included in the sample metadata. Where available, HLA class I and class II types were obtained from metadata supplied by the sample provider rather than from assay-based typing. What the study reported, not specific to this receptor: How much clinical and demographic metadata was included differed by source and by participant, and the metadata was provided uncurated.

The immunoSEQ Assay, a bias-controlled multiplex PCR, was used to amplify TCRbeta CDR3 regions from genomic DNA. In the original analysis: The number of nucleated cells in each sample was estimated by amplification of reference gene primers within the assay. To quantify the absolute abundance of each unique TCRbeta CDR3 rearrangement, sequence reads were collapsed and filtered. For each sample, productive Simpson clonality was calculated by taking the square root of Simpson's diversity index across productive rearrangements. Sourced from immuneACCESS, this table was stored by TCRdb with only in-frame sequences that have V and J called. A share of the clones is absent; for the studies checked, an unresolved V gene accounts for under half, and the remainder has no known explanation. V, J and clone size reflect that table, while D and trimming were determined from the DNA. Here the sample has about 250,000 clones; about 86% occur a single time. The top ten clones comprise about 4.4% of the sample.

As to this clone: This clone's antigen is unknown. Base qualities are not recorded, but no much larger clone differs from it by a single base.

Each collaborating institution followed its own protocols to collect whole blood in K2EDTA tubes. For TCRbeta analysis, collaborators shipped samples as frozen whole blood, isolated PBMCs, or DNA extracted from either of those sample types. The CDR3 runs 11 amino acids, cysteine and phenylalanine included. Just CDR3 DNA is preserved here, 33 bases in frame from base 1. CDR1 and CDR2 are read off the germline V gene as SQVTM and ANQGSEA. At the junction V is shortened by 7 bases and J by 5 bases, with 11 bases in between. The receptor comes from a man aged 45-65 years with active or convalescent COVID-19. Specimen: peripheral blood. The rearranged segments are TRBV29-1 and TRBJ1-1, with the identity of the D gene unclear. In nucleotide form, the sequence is TGCAGCGACCTCACCGGGACTGAAGCTTTCTTT. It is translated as CSDLTGTEAFF.